The 14 T cell receptor beta chains reported below all come from one sample, sequenced in a study of T cells in Graves' hyperthyroidism and ophthalmopathy. What was amplified from RNA transcripts were TCR beta CDR3 regions. HTBI primers were used for first-round RT-PCR of the TCR CDR3. In TCRdb, the multiplex PCR reads were re-called with MiXCR into one record per CDR3 protein. The sample holds approximately 510,000 distinct CDR3 sequences, less than 25% seen once. The sample comprised blood. The receptors originated from a man in his late teens or twenties with Graves' hyperthyroidism.

This clonotype was detected ten times or more. The rearrangement joins TRBV19 to TRBJ1-5; no clear D. The CDR3 length is 13 residues. V was clipped by 3 bases and J by 6 bases, with 9 bases between them. Germline values: CDR1 LNHDA, CDR2 SQIVND (reference sequence). The CDR3 sequence: CASSIGGPQPQHF. In nucleotides, the CDR3 is TGTGCCAGTAGTATTGGAGGGCCTCAGCCCCAGCATTTT.

The chain is built from TRBV19 and TRBJ1-5, with 12 positions matching TRBD1. The junction had 9 bases not matched to a gene; V was cut back by 9 bases and J by 6 bases. Germline V gene lookup returns CDR1 LNHDA and CDR2 SQIVND (reference sequence). There are 15 residues in the CDR3. The CDR3, as DNA: TGTGCCAGCGGGACAGGGGGCCATATGAGTCAGCCCCAGCATTTT. Translating gives CASGTGGHMSQPQHF.

This clonotype showed up just once. The gene calls are TRBV5-4 and TRBJ1-1; 7 bases match TRBD1. Germline V gene lookup returns CDR1 SGHNT and CDR2 YYREEE (reference sequence). The CDR3 is 16 amino acids. The trim removed 0 bases at V and 0 bases at J, leaving 5 bases unmatched. The CDR3 nucleotides read TGTGCCAGCAGCTTGGACACCCAGGGGGTGAACACTGAAGCTTTCTTT. It yields the protein CASSLDTQGVNTEAFF.

At least ten counts were recorded for this clonotype. The chain couples TRBV20-1 to TRBJ1-2; no definite D call. The germline V gene encodes CDR1 DFQATT and CDR2 SNEGSKA (reference sequence). The CDR3 contains 12 residues. V lost 5 bases and J 4 bases, leaving 11 bases between the germline ends. The CDR3 DNA reads TGCAGTGCTCACGTCCGAGCCTATGGCTACACCTTC. Translation: CSAHVRAYGYTF.

In its sample, this clonotype was seen many times. The chain combines TRBV6-1 with TRBJ2-2; D may match TRBD1 or TRBD2 (6 bases each). The ends were cut back, 2 bases at V and 9 bases at J, with 10 bases in the middle. The CDR3 extends over 13 amino acids. Germline V gene lookup returns CDR1 MNHNS and CDR2 SASEGT. The CDR3 sequence: CASSENRGRELFF. CDR3 in DNA: TGTGCCAGCAGTGAAAACCGGGGGCGGGAGCTGTTTTTT.

This clonotype has a count of ten or more. The chain carries TRBV9 and TRBJ2-2, with D perhaps TRBD2 (5 bases). The CDR3 runs to 13 residues. The V gene lost 7 bases and the J gene lost 2 bases, with 9 bases spanning the gap. CDR1 and CDR2 from the germline V gene are SGDLS and YYNGEE. Here the CDR3 reads CASGRRNTGELFF. CDR3 DNA: TGTGCCAGCGGGAGACGAAACACCGGGGAGCTGTTTTTT.

This clonotype came up many times. V is TRBV27 and J is TRBJ2-5; D is unresolved. Trimming pared 5 bases from V and 5 bases from J, leaving 12 bases between. CDR1 and CDR2 from the germline V gene are MNHEY and SMNVEV (reference sequence). The CDR3 consists of 13 residues. CDR3 region: CASSRYEAETQYF. The DNA of the CDR3 is TGTGCCAGCAGTCGATATGAGGCGGAGACCCAGTACTTC.

This clonotype was found a few times. The V call is TRBV30, the J call TRBJ2-7; the D gene is possibly TRBD1 (6 bases). The V end was cut by 1 base, the J end by 6 bases, with 10 bases between. CDR3 length: 12 residues. CDR1 and CDR2 from the germline V gene are GTSNPN and SVGIG (reference sequence). The chain's CDR3 is CAWSDRVGEQYF. CDR3 nucleotides: TGTGCCTGGAGTGACAGGGTTGGCGAGCAGTACTTC.

CDR3 sequence reads: CASRRTDLYGYTF. As DNA, the CDR3 is TGTGCCAGCAGAAGGACAGACCTCTATGGCTACACCTTC. This chain connects TRBV12-3 or TRBV12-4 to TRBJ1-2; the D gene is possibly TRBD1 (6 bases). The CDR3 runs 13 residues. Trimming removed 6 bases at V and 4 bases at J, with 12 bases between.

Ten or more counts support this clonotype. V gene TRBV2 combines with J gene TRBJ2-7; possible D gene TRBD2, 5 bases. Germline V CDR1 and CDR2: SNHLY, FYNNEI. V lost 11 bases and J lost 5, with 16 bases in between. CDR3 length: 12 amino acids. The CDR3 region is CAGRGLVDEQYF. The CDR3 DNA reads as TGTGCCGGCCGGGGTCTAGTCGACGAGCAGTACTTC.

In its sample, this clonotype was seen many times. Written as DNA, the CDR3 is TGTGCCAGCAGCTTTGGGCAGGGGATTGCAACTAATGAAAAACTGTTTTTT. Translating gives CASSFGQGIATNEKLFF. The chain carries TRBV12-3 or TRBV12-4 and TRBJ1-4; D is perhaps TRBD1 (6 bases). The ends were cut back, 6 bases at V and 0 bases at J, with 17 bases in the middle. The CDR3 consists of 17 residues.

This clonotype showed up many times. V and J are TRBV28 and TRBJ2-2, with 8 bases aligning to TRBD1. V trimming: 7 bases; J trimming: 7 bases; junction bases outside the gene matches: 11. Germline V gives CDR1 MDHEN, CDR2 SYDVKM. CDR3 size: 15 residues. The CDR3: CASTLTTGGDGELFF. Here the CDR3 DNA reads TGTGCCAGCACCCTTACTACAGGGGGAGACGGGGAGCTGTTTTTT.

This clonotype occurred a few times. The chain couples TRBV25-1 to TRBJ2-5, with TRBD1 as a possible D gene (5 bases). V was shortened by 6 bases and J by 1 base, with 12 bases between the two germline ends. CDR3 size: 14 residues. The V gene's germline CDR1 is MGHDK and CDR2 SYGVNS. CDR3 residues: CASRGRLGQETQYF. For the CDR3, the DNA is TGTGCCAGCAGGGGGCGTTTAGGCCAAGAGACCCAGTACTTC. Full variable domain (remainder filled in from reference TRBV25-1 and TRBJ2-5): EADIYQTPRYLVIGTGKKITLECSQTMGHDKMYWYQQDPGMELHLIHYSYGVNSTEKGDLSSESTVSRIRTEHFPLTLESARPSHTSQYLCASRGRLGQETQYFGPGTRLLVL.

This clonotype was detected ten times or more. The J gene is TRBJ1-1, the V gene TRBV12-3 or TRBV12-4; D is unresolved. The ends were cut back, 7 bases at V and 4 bases at J, with 22 bases in the middle. The CDR3 consists of 16 residues. The CDR3 sequence: CASTKRRPDGGTEAFF. The CDR3 coding sequence is TGTGCCAGCACCAAAAGGCGTCCAGACGGAGGCACTGAAGCTTTCTTT.